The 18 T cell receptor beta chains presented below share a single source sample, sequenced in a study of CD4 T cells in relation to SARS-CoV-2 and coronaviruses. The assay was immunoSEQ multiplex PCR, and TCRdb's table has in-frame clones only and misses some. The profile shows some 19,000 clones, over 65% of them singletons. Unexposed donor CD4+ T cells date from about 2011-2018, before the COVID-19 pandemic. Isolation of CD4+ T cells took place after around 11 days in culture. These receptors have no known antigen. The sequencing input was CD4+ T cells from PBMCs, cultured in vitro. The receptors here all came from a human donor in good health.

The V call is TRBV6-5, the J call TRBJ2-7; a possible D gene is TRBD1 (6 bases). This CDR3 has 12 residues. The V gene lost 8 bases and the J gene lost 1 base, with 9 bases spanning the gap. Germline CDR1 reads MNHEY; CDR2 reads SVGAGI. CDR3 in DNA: TGTGCCAGCGGGGGCCTATCCTACGAGCAGTACTTC. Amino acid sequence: CASGGLSYEQYF.

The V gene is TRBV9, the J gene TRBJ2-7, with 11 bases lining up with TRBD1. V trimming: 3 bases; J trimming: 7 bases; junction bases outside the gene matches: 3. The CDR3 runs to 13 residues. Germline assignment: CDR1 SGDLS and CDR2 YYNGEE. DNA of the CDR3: TGTGCCAGCAGCGGGGACAGGGGGAGGGAGCAGTACTTC. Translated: CASSGDRGREQYF. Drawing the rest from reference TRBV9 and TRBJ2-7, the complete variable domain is DSGVTQTPKHLITATGQRVTLRCSPRSGDLSVYWYQQSLDQGLQFLIQYYNGEERAKGNILERFSAQQFPDLHSELNLSSLELGDSALYFCASSGDRGREQYFGPGTRLTVT.

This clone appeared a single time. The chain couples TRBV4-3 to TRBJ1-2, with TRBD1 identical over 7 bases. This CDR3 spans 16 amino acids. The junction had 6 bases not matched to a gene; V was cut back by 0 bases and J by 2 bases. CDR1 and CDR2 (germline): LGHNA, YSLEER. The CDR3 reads CASSQEGGRGNYGYTF. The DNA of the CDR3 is TGCGCCAGCAGCCAAGAAGGCGGCAGGGGGAACTATGGCTACACCTTC.

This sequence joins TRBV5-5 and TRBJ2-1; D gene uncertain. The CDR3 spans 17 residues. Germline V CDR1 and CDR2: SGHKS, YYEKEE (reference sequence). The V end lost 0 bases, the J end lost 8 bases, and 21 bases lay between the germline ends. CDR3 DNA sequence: TGTGCCAGCAGCTTGGGTCTAGGACCACCCCAAAATTATGAGCAGTTCTTC. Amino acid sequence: CASSLGLGPPQNYEQFF.

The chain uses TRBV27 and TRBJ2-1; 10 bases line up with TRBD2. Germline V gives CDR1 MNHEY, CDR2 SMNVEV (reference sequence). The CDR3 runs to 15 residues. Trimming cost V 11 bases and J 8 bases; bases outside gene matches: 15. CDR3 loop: CARVPSGGMGDEQFF. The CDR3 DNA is TGTGCCCGTGTTCCTAGCGGGGGTATGGGCGATGAGCAGTTCTTC.

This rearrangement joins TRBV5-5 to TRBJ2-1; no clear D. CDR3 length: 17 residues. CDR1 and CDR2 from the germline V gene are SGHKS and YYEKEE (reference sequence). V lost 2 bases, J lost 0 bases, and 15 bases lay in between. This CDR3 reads CASSFTGLTSSYNEQFF. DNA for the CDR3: TGTGCCAGCAGCTTCACTGGATTGACGAGCTCCTACAATGAGCAGTTCTTC.

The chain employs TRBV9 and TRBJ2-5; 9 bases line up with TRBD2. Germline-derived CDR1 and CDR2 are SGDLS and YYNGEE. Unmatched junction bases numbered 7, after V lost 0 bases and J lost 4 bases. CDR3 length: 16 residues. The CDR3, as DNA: TGTGCCAGCAGCGTAGGGGGCGGGGGGGCCTCAGAGACCCAGTACTTC. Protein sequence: CASSVGGGGASETQYF.

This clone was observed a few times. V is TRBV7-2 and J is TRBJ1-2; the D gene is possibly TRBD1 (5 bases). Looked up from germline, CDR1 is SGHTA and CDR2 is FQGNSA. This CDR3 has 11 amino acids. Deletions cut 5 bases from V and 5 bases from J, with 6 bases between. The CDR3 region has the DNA TGTGCCAGCAGCGGGGGGTATGGCTACACCTTC. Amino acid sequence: CASSGGYGYTF.

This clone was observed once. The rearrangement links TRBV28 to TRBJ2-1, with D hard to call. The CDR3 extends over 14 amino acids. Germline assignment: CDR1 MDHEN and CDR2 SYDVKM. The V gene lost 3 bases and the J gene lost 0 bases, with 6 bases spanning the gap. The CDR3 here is CASSLVGSYNEQFF. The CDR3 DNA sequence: TGTGCCAGCAGTTTGGTAGGCTCCTACAATGAGCAGTTCTTC.

The CDR3 loop reads CASRKASGNNEQFF. For the CDR3, the DNA is TGCGCCAGCAGGAAAGCTAGCGGTAACAATGAGCAGTTCTTC. The chain combines TRBV5-1 with TRBJ2-1; TRBD2 matches at 7 bases. Germline V gene sequence: CDR1 SGHRS, CDR2 YFSETQ. The CDR3 contains 14 residues. V shed 5 bases and J 5 bases; nucleotides not matched to a gene: 7.

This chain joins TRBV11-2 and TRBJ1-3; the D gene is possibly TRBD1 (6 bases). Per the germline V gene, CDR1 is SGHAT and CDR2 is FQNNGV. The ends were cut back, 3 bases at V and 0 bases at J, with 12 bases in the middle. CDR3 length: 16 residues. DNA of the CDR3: TGTGCCAGCAGCTTGGACAGCGAACTCTCTGGAAACACCATATATTTT. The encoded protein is CASSLDSELSGNTIYF.

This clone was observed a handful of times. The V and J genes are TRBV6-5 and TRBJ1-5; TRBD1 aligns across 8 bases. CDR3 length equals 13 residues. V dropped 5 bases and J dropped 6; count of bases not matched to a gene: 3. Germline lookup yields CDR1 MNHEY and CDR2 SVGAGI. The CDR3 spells CASSPGGGQPQHF. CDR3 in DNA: TGTGCCAGCAGTCCAGGGGGCGGTCAGCCCCAGCATTTT.

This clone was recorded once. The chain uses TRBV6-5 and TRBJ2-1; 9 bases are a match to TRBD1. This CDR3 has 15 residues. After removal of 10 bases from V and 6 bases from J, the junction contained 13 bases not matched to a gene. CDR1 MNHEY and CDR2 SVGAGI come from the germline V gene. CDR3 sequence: CAITTPGQGRNEQFF. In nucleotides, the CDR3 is TGTGCCATTACTACCCCGGGACAGGGTCGCAATGAGCAGTTCTTC.

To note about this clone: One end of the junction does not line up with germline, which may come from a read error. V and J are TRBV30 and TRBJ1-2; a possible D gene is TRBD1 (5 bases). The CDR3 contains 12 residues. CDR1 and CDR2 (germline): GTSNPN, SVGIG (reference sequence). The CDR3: CAWDSGGYRYTF. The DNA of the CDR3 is TGTGCCTGGGACAGTGGTGGCTATCGCTACACCTTC. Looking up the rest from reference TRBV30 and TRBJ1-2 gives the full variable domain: SQTIHQWPATLVQPVGSPLSLECTVEGTSNPNLYWYRQAAGRGLQLLFYSVGIGQISSEVPQNLSASRPQDRQFILSSKKLLLSDSGFYLCAWDSGGYRYTFGSGTRLTVV.

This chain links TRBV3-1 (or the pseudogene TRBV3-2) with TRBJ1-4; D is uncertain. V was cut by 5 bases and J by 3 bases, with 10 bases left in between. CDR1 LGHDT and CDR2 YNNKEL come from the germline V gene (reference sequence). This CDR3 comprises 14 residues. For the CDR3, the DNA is TGTGCCAGCAGCGCGGCAATCTCTAATGAAAAACTGTTTTTT. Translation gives CASSAAISNEKLFF.

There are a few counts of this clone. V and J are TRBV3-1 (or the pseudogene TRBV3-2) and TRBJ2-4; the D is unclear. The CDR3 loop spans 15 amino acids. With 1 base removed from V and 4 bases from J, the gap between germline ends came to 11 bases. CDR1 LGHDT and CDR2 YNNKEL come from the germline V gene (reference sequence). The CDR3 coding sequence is TGTGCCAGCAGCCAAGGCCCTGGGCGGAAAAACATTCAGTACTTC. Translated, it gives CASSQGPGRKNIQYF.

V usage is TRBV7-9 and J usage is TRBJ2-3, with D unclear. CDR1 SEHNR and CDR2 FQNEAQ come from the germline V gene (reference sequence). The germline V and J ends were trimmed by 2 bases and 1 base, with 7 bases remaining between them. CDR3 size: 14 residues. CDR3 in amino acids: CASSLSARTDTQYF. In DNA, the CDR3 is TGTGCCAGCAGCTTAAGTGCCCGCACAGATACGCAGTATTTT.

CDR3 in amino acids: CASSLTGQVAYEQYF. In DNA, the CDR3 is TGTGCCAGCAGCCTCACGGGACAGGTCGCGTACGAGCAGTACTTC. The J gene is TRBJ2-7, the V gene TRBV11-1; TRBD1 aligns across 8 bases. Unmatched junction bases numbered 10, after V lost 5 bases and J lost 4 bases. Looked up from germline, CDR1 is SGHAT and CDR2 is FQDESV (reference sequence). The length of the CDR3 is 15 residues.